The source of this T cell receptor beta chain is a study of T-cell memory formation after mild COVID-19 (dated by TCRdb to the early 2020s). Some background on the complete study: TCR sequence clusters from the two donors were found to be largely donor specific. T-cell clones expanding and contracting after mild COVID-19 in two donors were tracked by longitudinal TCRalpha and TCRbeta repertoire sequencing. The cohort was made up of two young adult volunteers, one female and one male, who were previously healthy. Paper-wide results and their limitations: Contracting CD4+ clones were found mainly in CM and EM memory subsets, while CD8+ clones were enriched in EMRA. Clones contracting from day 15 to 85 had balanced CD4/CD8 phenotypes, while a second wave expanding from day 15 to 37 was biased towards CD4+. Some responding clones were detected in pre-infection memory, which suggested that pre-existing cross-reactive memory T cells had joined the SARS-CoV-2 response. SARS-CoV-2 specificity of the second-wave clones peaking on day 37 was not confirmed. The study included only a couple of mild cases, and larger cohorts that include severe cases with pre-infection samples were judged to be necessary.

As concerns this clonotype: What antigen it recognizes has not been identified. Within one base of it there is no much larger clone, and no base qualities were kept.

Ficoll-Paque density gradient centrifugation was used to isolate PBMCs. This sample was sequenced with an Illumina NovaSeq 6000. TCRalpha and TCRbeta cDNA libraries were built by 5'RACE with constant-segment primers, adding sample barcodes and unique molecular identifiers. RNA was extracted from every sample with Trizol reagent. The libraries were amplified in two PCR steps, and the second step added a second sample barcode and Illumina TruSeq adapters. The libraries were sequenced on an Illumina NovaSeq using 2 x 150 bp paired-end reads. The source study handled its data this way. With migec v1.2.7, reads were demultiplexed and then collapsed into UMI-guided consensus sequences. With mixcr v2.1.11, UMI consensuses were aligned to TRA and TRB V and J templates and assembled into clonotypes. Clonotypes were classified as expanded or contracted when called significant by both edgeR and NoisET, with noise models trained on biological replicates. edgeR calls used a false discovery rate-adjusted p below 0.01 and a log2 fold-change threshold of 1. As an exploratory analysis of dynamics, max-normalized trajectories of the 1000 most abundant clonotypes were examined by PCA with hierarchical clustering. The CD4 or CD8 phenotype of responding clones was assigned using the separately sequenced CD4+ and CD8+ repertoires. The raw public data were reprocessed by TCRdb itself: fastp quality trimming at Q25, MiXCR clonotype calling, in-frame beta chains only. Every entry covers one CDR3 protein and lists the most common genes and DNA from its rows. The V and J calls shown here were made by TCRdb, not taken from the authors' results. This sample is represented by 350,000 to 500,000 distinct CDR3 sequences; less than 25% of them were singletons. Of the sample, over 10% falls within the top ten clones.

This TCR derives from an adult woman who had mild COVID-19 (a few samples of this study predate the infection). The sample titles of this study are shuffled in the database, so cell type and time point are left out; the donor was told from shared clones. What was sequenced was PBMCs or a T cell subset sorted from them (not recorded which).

The CDR3 region has the sequence CSPHHQAQCRSGSYNEQFF. The base sequence is TGCAGCCCCCATCATCAGGCCCAGTGTCGATCGGGCTCCTACAATGAGCAGTTCTTC. The rearranged chain carries TRBV29-1 and TRBJ2-1; no D gene call is confident. The CDR3 starts with the cysteine, ends with the phenylalanine, and has 19 residues. CDR3 DNA only is kept here, 57 bases in frame from base 1. According to the germline V gene, CDR1 reads SQVTM and CDR2 reads ANQGSEA. V lost 8 bases and J lost 0 bases; the stretch between them is 29 bases long.